This T cell receptor beta chain was captured by sequencing in a study of CD8+CD57+ T cells in acquired aplastic anemia. For the study at large: The average read count for CD4+ cells in healthy donors was about 10 million.

This CDR3 has 15 residues. Unmatched junction bases numbered 0, after V lost 2 bases and J lost 4 bases. Germline V gives CDR1 MNHNS, CDR2 SASEGT. This clonotype was observed a handful of times. Its specificity is unknown. Genomic DNA acted as the template from which TCR beta VDJ combination and CDR3 sequence profiling were carried out. TCRdb redid the calling of the reads with MiXCR, one entry per CDR3 protein. The sample has roughly 81,000 distinct CDR3 sequences, under 50% seen once. Study-level points and caveats: Found in both controls and patients were about 30 CD8+ CDR3 sequences. CD8+ Simpson's diversity in patients was not significantly different from that in controls.

The sequence was collected from a human donor in good health, serving as a control. Material for sequencing was sorted CD4+, CD8+, or CD8+CD57+ T cells (not recorded which) from PBMCs. V is TRBV6-1 and J is TRBJ2-3, with 13 bases lining up with TRBD2. CDR3 loop: CASSETSGGADTQYF. The CDR3 region has the DNA TGTGCCAGCAGTGAAACTAGCGGGGGGGCAGATACGCAGTATTTT.